This T cell receptor (beta chain) derives from a study of Ad26.COV2.S vaccination and SARS-CoV-2 variants. The treatment here: around 19 received Ad26.COV2.S at low or high dose, single or two shots; five or six received placebo; per-sample allocation not given. Samples came from day 63 after the first vaccine or placebo injection. Study observations and caveats: CD8+ and CD4+ T cells specific for spike reportedly responded with substantial breadth after vaccination. It was found that vaccine and placebo recipients had similar non-spike TCR breadth.

V was trimmed by 7 bases and J by 6 bases, leaving 13 bases between them. Germline V gene sequence: CDR1 MDHEN, CDR2 SYDVKM. The CDR3 spans 12 residues. A note on this clone: Antigen unknown.

Measured with immunoSEQ multiplex PCR; TCRdb has only the in-frame clones, and not every one. The profile shows about 350,000 clones, about 88% of them singletons. The starting material was peripheral blood, obtained in a trial of Ad26.COV2.S vaccine versus placebo. The receptor was isolated from a person aged 18-65 years who received the Ad26.COV2.S COVID-19 vaccine or a placebo. The V call is TRBV28, the J call TRBJ2-7, with D perhaps assigned TRBD1 or TRBD2 (6 bases each). The CDR3 DNA reads TGTGCCAGCACCCCCCGGGGGCCCGAGCAGTACTTC. Protein: CASTPRGPEQYF.